Shown below are 23 T cell receptor beta chains from a single sample sequenced in a study of shared clonotypes between healthy human individuals. Generated by immunoSEQ multiplex PCR, the TCRdb table keeps only in-frame clones and is missing some. The table lists about 1.5 million clones, 95% to 99% of them singletons. The sequenced sample was naive CD4+ T cells sorted from blood. The subset is: CD45RA+ positively selected. The receptors come from a young man in good health.

This chain uses TRBV7-9 with TRBJ1-1, with a possible D match to TRBD1 (6 bases). The CDR3 contains 16 residues. V gave up 2 bases and J gave up 2 bases, with 15 bases separating them. Looked up from germline, CDR1 is SEHNR and CDR2 is FQNEAQ (reference sequence). Here the CDR3 DNA reads TGTGCCAGCAGCTTATATCCCCCCAGGGGCAACACTGAAGCTTTCTTT. This encodes CASSLYPPRGNTEAFF.

The chain recombines TRBV5-8 with TRBJ1-2; 7 bases fit TRBD1. Germline V gives CDR1 SGHTS, CDR2 YDEGEE. The J segment lost 5 bases and the V segment lost 6 bases, leaving 16 bases of the junction unmatched. This CDR3 region has 16 residues. For the CDR3, the DNA is TGTGCCAGCACCCGCGCGATGACAGGGTTCAGATATGGCTACACCTTC. It yields the protein CASTRAMTGFRYGYTF.

The rearrangement joins TRBV7-9 to TRBJ2-3; 12 bases line up with TRBD2. The V gene end was trimmed by 1 base and the J gene end by 5 bases; junction bases not matched to a gene: 7. Germline CDR1 reads SEHNR; CDR2 reads FQNEAQ (reference sequence). The length of the CDR3 is 17 residues. Written as DNA, the CDR3 is TGTGCCAGCAGCTTAGAACTTCTAGCGGGAGGGGTAGATACGCAGTATTTT. Amino acids: CASSLELLAGGVDTQYF. Drawing the rest from reference TRBV7-9 and TRBJ2-3, the complete variable domain is DTGVSQNPRHKITKRGQNVTFRCDPISEHNRLYWYRQTLGQGPEFLTYFQNEAQLEKSRLLSDRFSAERPKGSFSTLEIQRTEQGDSAMYLCASSLELLAGGVDTQYFGPGTRLTVL.

This clone was observed once. The chain is built from TRBV27 and TRBJ2-7; D is possibly TRBD2 (6 bases). Germline V gives CDR1 MNHEY, CDR2 SMNVEV (reference sequence). Trimming stripped 2 bases from V and 7 bases from J, with 15 bases between. This CDR3 has 14 amino acids. Here the CDR3 DNA reads TGTGCCAGCAGTTTACTTGGGGGAGGAGTAGAGCAGTACTTC. Translating it yields CASSLLGGGVEQYF.

The chain is built from TRBV6-1 and TRBJ1-2; D possibly corresponds to TRBD1 (6 bases). The CDR3 loop spans 13 amino acids. Germline V gives CDR1 MNHNS, CDR2 SASEGT. Trimming cost V 5 bases and J 3 bases, with 10 bases left between them. The CDR3 DNA reads TGTGCCAGCAGTCTGGACAGACACTATGGCTACACCTTC. It is translated as CASSLDRHYGYTF.

The J gene is TRBJ2-6, the V gene TRBV5-4, with no clear D. The CDR3 has 15 amino acids. V was pared by 6 bases and J by 4 bases, with 14 bases between. CDR1 and CDR2 from the germline V gene are SGHNT and YYREEE (reference sequence). The CDR3 nucleotides are TGTGCCAGCACCCGAGATGTCCCGGGGGCCAACGTCCTGACTTTC. It codes for CASTRDVPGANVLTF.

V and J are TRBV7-9 and TRBJ2-5; 7 bases map to TRBD1. Germline V gene sequence: CDR1 SEHNR, CDR2 FQNEAQ (reference sequence). V lost 5 bases, J lost 0 bases, and 6 bases stayed unmatched. This CDR3 has 15 residues. This CDR3 reads CASSPGTEYQETQYF. CDR3 bases: TGTGCCAGCAGCCCCGGGACAGAGTACCAAGAGACCCAGTACTTC.

The J gene is TRBJ2-2, the V gene TRBV10-1, with 10 bases lining up with TRBD2. Trimming removed 6 bases from V and 7 bases from J; junction bases left unmatched: 8. CDR1 and CDR2 (germline): WNHNN, SYGVQD (reference sequence). The CDR3 loop spans 15 amino acids. Written as DNA, the CDR3 is TGCGCCAGCAGAGAAGCGGGAGGGCCGGTCGGGGAGCTGTTTTTT. Translation gives CASREAGGPVGELFF.

For this clone: The sample has other DNA sequences that encode this CDR3 too. This chain uses TRBV11-2 with TRBJ2-7; 7 nucleotides match TRBD1. After removal of 8 bases from V and 1 base from J, the junction contained 5 bases not matched to a gene. The CDR3 spans 13 residues. Germline assignment: CDR1 SGHAT and CDR2 FQNNGV. The CDR3 bases are TGTGCCAGCCGGGACAGAGTTTCCTACGAGCAGTACTTC. It encodes CASRDRVSYEQYF.

This clone was found once. This chain connects TRBV10-2 to TRBJ2-3, with D uncertain. The CDR3 consists of 14 residues. V lost 1 base and J lost 0, with 5 bases in between. Germline V gene data show CDR1 as WSHSY and CDR2 as SAAADI. CDR3 loop: CASSEYVSTDTQYF. DNA of the CDR3: TGCGCCAGCAGTGAGTATGTCAGCACAGATACGCAGTATTTT.

The gene calls are TRBV5-1 and TRBJ2-7; unclear D gene. Germline V gene lookup returns CDR1 SGHRS and CDR2 YFSETQ. CDR3 length: 11 amino acids. V was clipped by 0 bases and J by 7 bases, with 5 bases between them. The CDR3 nucleotides are TGCGCCAGCAGCTTGGAAGAAGAGCAGTACTTC. Its protein is CASSLEEEQYF.

The chain carries TRBV9 and TRBJ2-5; TRBD2 aligns across 15 bases. This CDR3 spans 16 amino acids. Germline assignment: CDR1 SGDLS and CDR2 YYNGEE. V dropped 2 bases and J dropped 2; count of bases not matched to a gene: 1. The CDR3 here is CASSVGLAGGQETQYF. The CDR3 nucleotides read TGTGCCAGCAGCGTTGGACTAGCGGGAGGGCAAGAGACCCAGTACTTC.

The chain recombines TRBV5-1 with TRBJ2-7; 10 bases align to TRBD2. Trimming at V came to 5 bases and at J to 4 bases, leaving 12 bases not matched to a gene. Germline V gene lookup returns CDR1 SGHRS and CDR2 YFSETQ. The CDR3 totals 16 residues. The CDR3 spells CASSGTIAGGNYEQYF. As DNA, the CDR3 is TGCGCCAGCAGTGGAACGATAGCGGGGGGAAATTACGAGCAGTACTTC.

V is TRBV6-6 and J is TRBJ1-1, with a possible D match to TRBD1 (6 bases). The CDR3 sequence is 14 residues long. The germline V gene encodes CDR1 MNHNY and CDR2 SVGAGI (reference sequence). Trimming shortened V by 6 bases and J by 3 bases, and 14 bases separated the two germline ends. The CDR3 loop is CASREDRFYTEAFF. CDR3 in DNA: TGTGCCAGCAGGGAAGACAGGTTCTACACTGAAGCTTTCTTT.

This clone came up once. The chain has TRBV5-6 and TRBJ2-7, with D possibly matching TRBD2 (5 bases). The V end lost 2 bases, the J end lost 11 bases, and 14 bases lay between the germline ends. CDR3 length equals 12 residues. Germline CDR1 SGHDT, CDR2 YYEEEE. CDR3 in amino acids: CASSFGGPREYF. In DNA form, the CDR3 reads TGTGCCAGCAGCTTCGGAGGACCCAGAGAGTACTTC.

The count of this clone is one. The V gene is TRBV18, the J gene TRBJ2-1; the match to TRBD2 covers 10 bases. This CDR3 spans 19 amino acids. The J segment lost 0 bases and the V segment lost 5 bases, leaving 13 bases of the junction unmatched. Germline values: CDR1 KGHSH, CDR2 LQKENI. DNA of the CDR3: TGTGCCAGCTCAACGAGTCGGACTAGCGGTTATGGCTCCTACAATGAGCAGTTCTTC. Translation gives CASSTSRTSGYGSYNEQFF.

This clone was seen only once. Other DNA sequences in this sample translate to the same CDR3. The chain joins TRBV2 to TRBJ2-7; D remains ambiguous. The V end was cut by 6 bases, the J end by 3 bases, with 6 bases between. The CDR3 has 11 residues. Germline V gene lookup returns CDR1 SNHLY and CDR2 FYNNEI. This CDR3 is CASSPLYEQYF. The CDR3 DNA reads as TGTGCCAGCAGCCCCCTCTACGAGCAGTACTTC.

The chain links TRBV6-1 to TRBJ2-5, with D maybe TRBD1 (6 bases). Germline assignment: CDR1 MNHNS and CDR2 SASEGT. The CDR3 runs to 14 residues. Trimming removed 2 bases from V and 5 bases from J, with 12 bases in between. CDR3 sequence: CASSEPGQMETQYF. The CDR3, as DNA: TGTGCCAGCAGTGAACCGGGACAAATGGAGACCCAGTACTTC.

This rearrangement joins TRBV4-1 to TRBJ2-1, with 11 positions matching TRBD2. V shed 1 base and J 12 bases; nucleotides not matched to a gene: 8. This CDR3 has 15 residues. Germline CDR1 MGHRA, CDR2 YSYEKL. This CDR3 is CASSQVAGGPMGQFF. For the CDR3, the DNA is TGCGCCAGCAGCCAAGTAGCGGGAGGGCCTATGGGGCAGTTCTTC.

The chain joins TRBV27 to TRBJ2-7; D may be TRBD2 (6 bases). Trimming pared 3 bases from V and 2 bases from J, leaving 23 bases between. There are 18 residues in the CDR3. Per the germline V gene, CDR1 is MNHEY and CDR2 is SMNVEV (reference sequence). CDR3 amino acids: CASSFRESTSWGAYEQYF. CDR3 DNA: TGTGCCAGCAGTTTCCGTGAATCAACTTCTTGGGGGGCCTACGAGCAGTACTTC.

The chain employs TRBV10-1 and TRBJ2-5; the D gene is possibly TRBD2 (5 bases). The germline gives CDR1 WNHNN, CDR2 SYGVQD (reference sequence). The CDR3 contains 17 residues. V was pared by 6 bases and J by 1 base, with 21 bases between. The CDR3 DNA is TGCGCCAGCAGCGAAGGAGGAGGATTTAACCGCCAAGAGACCCAGTACTTC. This codes for CASSEGGGFNRQETQYF.

This clone is a singleton in its sample. V and J are TRBV27 and TRBJ1-3, with a possible D match to TRBD1 (6 bases). The V gene lost 3 bases and the J gene lost 6 bases, with 9 bases spanning the gap. Germline assignment: CDR1 MNHEY and CDR2 SMNVEV (reference sequence). The CDR3 loop spans 13 amino acids. This CDR3 is CASSFRGANTIYF. The CDR3 DNA reads TGTGCCAGCAGTTTTCGGGGGGCAAACACCATATATTTT.

The rearrangement joins TRBV2 to TRBJ2-1, with 16 positions matching TRBD2. This CDR3 has 15 amino acids. Germline V lookup: CDR1 SNHLY, CDR2 FYNNEI. Trimming removed 6 bases from V and 7 bases from J; junction bases left unmatched: 3. The CDR3 DNA follows: TGTGCCAGCAGCGGGACTAGCGGGAGGGCTAATGAGCAGTTCTTC. Translating it yields CASSGTSGRANEQFF.